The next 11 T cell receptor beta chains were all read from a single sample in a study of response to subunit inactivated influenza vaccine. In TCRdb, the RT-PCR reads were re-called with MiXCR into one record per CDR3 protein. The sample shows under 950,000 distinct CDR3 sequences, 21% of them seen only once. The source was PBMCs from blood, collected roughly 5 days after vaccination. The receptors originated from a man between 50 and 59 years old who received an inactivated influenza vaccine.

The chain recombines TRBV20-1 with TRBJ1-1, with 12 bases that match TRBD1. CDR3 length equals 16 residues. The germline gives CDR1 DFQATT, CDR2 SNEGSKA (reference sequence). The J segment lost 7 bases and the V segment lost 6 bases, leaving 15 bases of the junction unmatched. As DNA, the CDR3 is TGCAGTGCCCCAAGTCCGGGACAGGGGGCTGGAGATGAAGCTTTCTTT. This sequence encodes CSAPSPGQGAGDEAFF.

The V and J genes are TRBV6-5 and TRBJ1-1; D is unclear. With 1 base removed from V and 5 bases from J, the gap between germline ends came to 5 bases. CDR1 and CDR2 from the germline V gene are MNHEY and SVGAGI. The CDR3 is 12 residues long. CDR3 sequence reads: CASSYLGTEAFF. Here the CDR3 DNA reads TGTGCCAGCAGTTACTTGGGGACTGAAGCTTTCTTT.

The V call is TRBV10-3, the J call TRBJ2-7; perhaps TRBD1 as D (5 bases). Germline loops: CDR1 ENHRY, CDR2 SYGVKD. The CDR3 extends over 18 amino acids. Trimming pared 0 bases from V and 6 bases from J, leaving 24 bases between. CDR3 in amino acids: CAISESTRRGATPFEQYF. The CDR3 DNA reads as TGTGCCATCAGTGAGTCGACGCGAAGGGGCGCGACCCCCTTCGAGCAGTACTTC.

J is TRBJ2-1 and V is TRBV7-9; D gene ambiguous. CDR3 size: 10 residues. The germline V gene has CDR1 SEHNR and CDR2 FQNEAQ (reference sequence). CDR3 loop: CALGYNEQFF. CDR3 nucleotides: TGTGCACTGGGCTACAATGAGCAGTTCTTC.

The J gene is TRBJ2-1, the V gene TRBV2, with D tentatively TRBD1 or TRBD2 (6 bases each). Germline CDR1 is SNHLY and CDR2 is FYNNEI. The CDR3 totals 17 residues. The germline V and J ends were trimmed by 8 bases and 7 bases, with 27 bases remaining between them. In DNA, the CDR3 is TGTGCCAGCCCCGTATCCTACTTGGGGGGCGTAAGGAATGAGCAGTTCTTC. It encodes CASPVSYLGGVRNEQFF.

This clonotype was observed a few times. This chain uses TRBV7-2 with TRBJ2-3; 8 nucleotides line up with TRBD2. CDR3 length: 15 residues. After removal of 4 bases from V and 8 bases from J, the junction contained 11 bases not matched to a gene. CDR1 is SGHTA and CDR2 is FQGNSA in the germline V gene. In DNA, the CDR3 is TGTGCCAGCAGCTCTCAGGGACTAGTTCAGGCTACGCAGTATTTT. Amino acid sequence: CASSSQGLVQATQYF. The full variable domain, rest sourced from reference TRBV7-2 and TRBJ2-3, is GAGVSQSPSNKVTEKGKDVELRCDPISGHTALYWYRQSLGQGLEFLIYFQGNSAPDKSGLPSDRFSAERTGGSVSTLTIQRTQQEDSAVYLCASSSQGLVQATQYFGPGTRLTVL.

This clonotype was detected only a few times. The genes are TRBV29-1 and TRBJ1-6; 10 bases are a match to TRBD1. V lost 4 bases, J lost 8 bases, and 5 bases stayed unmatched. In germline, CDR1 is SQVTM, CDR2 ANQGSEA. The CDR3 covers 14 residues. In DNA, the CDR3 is TGCAGCGTTGGTTTAGGACAGGGGGATTCACCCCTCCACTTT. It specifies CSVGLGQGDSPLHF.

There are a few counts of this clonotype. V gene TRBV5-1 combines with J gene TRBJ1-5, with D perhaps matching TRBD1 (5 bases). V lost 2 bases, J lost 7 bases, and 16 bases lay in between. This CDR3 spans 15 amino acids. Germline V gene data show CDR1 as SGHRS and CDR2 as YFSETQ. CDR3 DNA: TGCGCCAGCAGCTTTAGAGGGGATCCGGGGCAGCCCCAGCATTTT. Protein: CASSFRGDPGQPQHF.

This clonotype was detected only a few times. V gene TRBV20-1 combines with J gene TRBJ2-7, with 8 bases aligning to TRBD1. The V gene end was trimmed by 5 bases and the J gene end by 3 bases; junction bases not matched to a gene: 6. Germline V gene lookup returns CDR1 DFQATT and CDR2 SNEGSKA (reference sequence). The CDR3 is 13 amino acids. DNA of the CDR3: TGCAGTGCTCCACGGACAGGGAACTACGAGCAGTACTTC. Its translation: CSAPRTGNYEQYF.

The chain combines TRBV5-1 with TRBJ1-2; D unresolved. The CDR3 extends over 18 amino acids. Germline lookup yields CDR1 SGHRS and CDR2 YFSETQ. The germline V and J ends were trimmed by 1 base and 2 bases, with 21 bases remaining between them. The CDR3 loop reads CASSLSSLRGQPNYGYTF. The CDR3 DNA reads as TGCGCCAGCAGCTTGAGTAGTCTCAGAGGTCAACCGAACTATGGCTACACCTTC.

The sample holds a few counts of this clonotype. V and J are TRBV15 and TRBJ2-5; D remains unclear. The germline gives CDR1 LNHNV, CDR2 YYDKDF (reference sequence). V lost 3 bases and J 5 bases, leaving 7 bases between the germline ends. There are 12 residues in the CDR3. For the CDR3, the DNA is TGTGCCACCAGCAGTCAGGTGGAGACCCAGTACTTC. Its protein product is CATSSQVETQYF.